A single sample gave rise to the 21 T cell receptor beta chains below, sequenced in a study of neurological immune-mediated disorders. TCRdb reprocessed the 5' RACE reads with MiXCR, giving one entry per CDR3 protein. The sample gives tens of thousands of distinct CDR3 sequences, around 5.2% of which show up once; around 3.5% is in the top ten. The sample was PBMCs. These receptors came from a woman in her fifties or sixties with multiple sclerosis.

This clonotype came up many times. The chain links TRBV5-1 to TRBJ2-7; D might be TRBD1 (6 bases). Germline CDR1 SGHRS, CDR2 YFSETQ. Trimming shortened V by 2 bases and J by 5 bases, and 8 bases separated the two germline ends. The CDR3 covers 12 residues. CDR3 sequence (DNA): TGCGCCAGCAGCTTAGGGGGTCACGAGCAGTACTTC. Translating gives CASSLGGHEQYF.

The table lists this clonotype with many counts. The V call is TRBV7-2, the J call TRBJ2-3; tentative D call: TRBD2 (6 bases). With 5 bases removed from V and 4 bases from J, the gap between germline ends came to 13 bases. The CDR3 has 14 residues. Germline V gives CDR1 SGHTA, CDR2 FQGNSA. CDR3: CASSPKTGADTQYF. CDR3 sequence (DNA): TGTGCCAGCAGCCCTAAAACGGGGGCAGATACGCAGTATTTT.

This clonotype was counted ten times or more. J is TRBJ2-3 and V is TRBV7-8; no firm D call. Germline V gives CDR1 SGHVS, CDR2 FQNEAQ. V was cut by 2 bases and J by 5 bases, with 11 bases left in between. The CDR3 has 14 amino acids. CDR3 sequence reads: CASSLLVKGDTQYF. Here the CDR3 DNA reads TGTGCCAGCAGCTTACTAGTAAAAGGAGATACGCAGTATTTT.

This clonotype appeared many times. CDR3 coding DNA: TGTGCCAGCAGCTTGGCACAGGGGCGCTACACCTTC. Its translation is CASSLAQGRYTF. This chain connects TRBV5-8 to TRBJ1-2; 7 positions agree with TRBD1. CDR3 length: 12 amino acids. Germline V gene sequence: CDR1 SGHTS, CDR2 YDEGEE. The trim removed 0 bases at V and 9 bases at J, leaving 2 bases unmatched.

This clonotype appeared many times. The chain links TRBV9 to TRBJ2-1; either TRBD1 or TRBD2 may supply D (6 bases each). Germline CDR1 and CDR2: SGDLS and YYNGEE. Between the trimmed V and J ends, which lost 0 bases and 2 bases, there was a span of 9 bases. The length of the CDR3 is 15 residues. The chain's CDR3 is CASSVGGAAYNEQFF. The CDR3 bases are TGTGCCAGCAGCGTAGGGGGGGCCGCCTACAATGAGCAGTTCTTC.

V and J are TRBV7-2 and TRBJ2-1; TRBD1 might be the D (6 bases). The germline V gene encodes CDR1 SGHTA and CDR2 FQGNSA. The CDR3 has 15 residues. The V gene lost 4 bases and the J gene lost 0 bases, with 10 bases spanning the gap. The CDR3 DNA reads TGTGCCAGCAGCTCCACAGGGAACTCCTACAATGAGCAGTTCTTC. Protein product: CASSSTGNSYNEQFF.

At least ten counts were recorded for this clonotype. CDR3 residues: CASSGSGTGRVLTDTQYF. The CDR3 nucleotides are TGTGCCAGCAGCGGAAGCGGGACGGGGAGGGTTTTGACAGATACGCAGTATTTT. The chain recombines TRBV9 with TRBJ2-3; TRBD2 aligns across 7 bases. Germline values: CDR1 SGDLS, CDR2 YYNGEE. V gave up 3 bases and J gave up 3 bases; unmatched junction bases: 16. The CDR3 has 18 amino acids. Using reference TRBV9 and TRBJ2-3 for the parts outside the CDR3, the full variable domain is DSGVTQTPKHLITATGQRVTLRCSPRSGDLSVYWYQQSLDQGLQFLIQYYNGEERAKGNILERFSAQQFPDLHSELNLSSLELGDSALYFCASSGSGTGRVLTDTQYFGPGTRLTVL.

This clonotype showed up many times. The chain is built from TRBV12-3 or TRBV12-4 and TRBJ2-1, with 9 bases fitting TRBD1. This CDR3 has 17 amino acids. Unmatched junction bases numbered 10, after V lost 4 bases and J lost 3 bases. The CDR3, as DNA: TGTGCCAGCAGTTCGACGTCCAGGACAGGGGTCTACAATGAGCAGTTCTTC. It translates to CASSSTSRTGVYNEQFF.

The V gene is TRBV6-2 or TRBV6-3, the J gene TRBJ2-7, with 9 bases aligning to TRBD1. The CDR3 sequence is 15 residues long. V lost 0 bases, J lost 6 bases, and 6 bases stayed unmatched. Germline-derived CDR1 and CDR2 are MNHEY and SVGEGT. This chain's CDR3 is CASSYSVLTGGEQYV. In DNA, the CDR3 is TGTGCCAGCAGTTACTCTGTCCTGACAGGGGGCGAGCAGTACGTC.

This clonotype has ten or more counts. This chain connects TRBV10-3 to TRBJ2-7; D unclear. The V and J ends lost 0 bases and 2 bases respectively, with 8 bases between them. The germline CDR1 and CDR2 sequences are ENHRY and SYGVKD. CDR3 length: 14 amino acids. CDR3 bases: TGTGCCATCAGTGAGTCTTCGGGCACCTACGAGCAGTACGTC. Residues: CAISESSGTYEQYV.

This sequence joins TRBV12-3 or TRBV12-4 and TRBJ1-5; 7 nucleotides agree with TRBD1. V gave up 7 bases and J gave up 7 bases; unmatched junction bases: 7. The CDR3 is 13 residues long. The CDR3 protein is CASTGGGQQPQHF. In DNA form, the CDR3 reads TGTGCCAGCACGGGAGGGGGCCAGCAGCCCCAGCATTTT.

This clonotype was detected a few times. A much larger clone sits a single nucleotide away, making a read error possible. Likely a read error: the CDR3 ends without its conserved phenylalanine or tryptophan. The gene calls are TRBV20-1 and TRBJ1-1; 7 bases match TRBD1. V shed 0 bases, J shed 4 bases, and the junction held 8 bases outside the gene matches. Germline V gene sequence: CDR1 DFQATT, CDR2 SNEGSKA (reference sequence). This CDR3 has 15 residues. The CDR3: CSARDPEGASTEAFY. CDR3 bases: TGCAGTGCTAGAGATCCCGAGGGGGCGAGCACTGAAGCTTTCTAT.

This clonotype was counted ten times or more. The J gene is TRBJ2-5, the V gene TRBV9; 8 bases fit TRBD1. J was trimmed by 5 bases and V by 8 bases; bases with no gene match: 11. Germline V gives CDR1 SGDLS, CDR2 YYNGEE. The CDR3 runs to 14 residues. This CDR3 is CASTRTGQSETQYF. CDR3 sequence (DNA): TGTGCCAGTACTAGGACAGGGCAATCGGAGACCCAGTACTTC.

Many counts were recorded for this clonotype. V and J are TRBV20-1 and TRBJ2-7, with D perhaps matching TRBD2 (5 bases). V lost 6 bases and J 0 bases, leaving 12 bases between the germline ends. This CDR3 comprises 13 residues. CDR1 is DFQATT, CDR2 SNEGSKA, per germline (reference sequence). The CDR3 region is CSALDTSSYEQYV. CDR3 in DNA: TGCAGTGCCCTAGACACTAGCTCCTACGAGCAGTACGTC.

Ten or more counts support this clonotype. The gene calls are TRBV5-1 and TRBJ2-1; D not certain. The germline CDR1 and CDR2 sequences are SGHRS and YFSETQ. V was clipped by 3 bases and J by 5 bases, with 6 bases between them. This CDR3 spans 12 amino acids. The CDR3 sequence is CASSSPNNEQFF. The CDR3, as DNA: TGCGCCAGCAGCTCTCCGAACAATGAGCAGTTCTTC.

This clonotype was recorded at least ten times. V and J are TRBV6-2 or TRBV6-3 and TRBJ1-1, with a weak D call TRBD1 (5 bases). V lost 3 bases and J 4 bases, leaving 9 bases between the germline ends. The germline V gene has CDR1 MNHEY and CDR2 SVGEGT. CDR3 size: 13 residues. CDR3 sequence: CASSYGRATEAFF. Written as DNA, the CDR3 is TGTGCCAGCAGTTATGGCAGGGCCACTGAAGCTTTCTTT.

On this clonotype itself: One base away lies a much larger clone, so this may be a sequencing read error. This sequence joins TRBV11-2 and TRBJ2-2, with D perhaps matching TRBD1 (5 bases). CDR3 length equals 14 residues. CDR1 is SGHAT, CDR2 FQNNGV, per germline. V was trimmed by 4 bases and J by 7 bases, leaving 13 bases between them. The CDR3 sequence: CASSSLKGIGELFF. As DNA, the CDR3 is TGTGCCAGCAGCTCTCTTAAGGGGATCGGGGAGCTGTTTTTT.

The table lists this clonotype with many counts. The rearrangement links TRBV5-6 to TRBJ1-1; possibly TRBD1 for D (5 bases). CDR3 length: 16 residues. Germline V gene data show CDR1 as SGHDT and CDR2 as YYEEEE. The V and J ends lost 1 base and 1 base respectively, with 14 bases between them. CDR3 nucleotide sequence: TGTGCCAGCAGCTTGAGCGGACACTACTCGAACACTGAAGCTTTCTTT. Its translation is CASSLSGHYSNTEAFF.

This clonotype has more than one count but fewer than ten. Likely a read error: the CDR3 ends without its conserved phenylalanine or tryptophan. The CDR3 DNA is TGCGCCAGCAGCGTATCAGACGGAACCCAAGAGACCCAGTACAAC. Translated: CASSVSDGTQETQYN. The rearrangement links TRBV5-1 to TRBJ2-5; D remains ambiguous. Germline CDR1 is SGHRS and CDR2 is YFSETQ. The V end lost 4 bases, the J end lost 1 base, and 14 bases lay between the germline ends. The CDR3 is 15 residues long.

This clonotype showed up many times. The rearrangement uses TRBV28 and TRBJ1-5; D is possibly TRBD1 (6 bases). The CDR3 length is 12 residues. CDR1 MDHEN and CDR2 SYDVKM come from the germline V gene. The germline V and J ends were trimmed by 6 bases and 7 bases, with 10 bases remaining between them. The CDR3 region has the DNA TGTGCCAGCAGCGCAGGGGACCAGCCCCAGCATTTT. It translates to CASSAGDQPQHF.

This clonotype has ten or more counts. The CDR3 loop reads CASTLTPGTGYEQYF. In DNA, the CDR3 is TGTGCCAGCACGCTAACCCCCGGGACAGGTTACGAGCAGTACTTC. This chain links TRBV7-2 with TRBJ2-7; 8 positions agree with TRBD1. The CDR3 loop spans 15 amino acids. In germline, CDR1 is SGHTA, CDR2 FQGNSA. Germline trimming cut 7 bases from V and 4 bases from J; bases unmatched to any gene: 12.